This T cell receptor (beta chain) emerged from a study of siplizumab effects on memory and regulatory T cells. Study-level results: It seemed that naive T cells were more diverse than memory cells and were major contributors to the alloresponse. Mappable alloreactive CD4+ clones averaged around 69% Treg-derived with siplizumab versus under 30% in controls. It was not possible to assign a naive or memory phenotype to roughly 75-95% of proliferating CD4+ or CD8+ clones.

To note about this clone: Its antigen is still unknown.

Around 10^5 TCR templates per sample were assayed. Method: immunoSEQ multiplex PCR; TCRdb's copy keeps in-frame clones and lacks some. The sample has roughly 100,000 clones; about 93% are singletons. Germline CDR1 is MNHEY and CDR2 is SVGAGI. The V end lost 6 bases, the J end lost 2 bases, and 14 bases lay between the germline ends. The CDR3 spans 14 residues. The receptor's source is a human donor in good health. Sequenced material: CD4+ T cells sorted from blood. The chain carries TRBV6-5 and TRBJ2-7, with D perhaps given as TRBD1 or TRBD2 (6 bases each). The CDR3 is CASRRMGGTYEQYF. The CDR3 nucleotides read TGTGCCAGCAGGAGGATGGGGGGCACCTACGAGCAGTACTTC.